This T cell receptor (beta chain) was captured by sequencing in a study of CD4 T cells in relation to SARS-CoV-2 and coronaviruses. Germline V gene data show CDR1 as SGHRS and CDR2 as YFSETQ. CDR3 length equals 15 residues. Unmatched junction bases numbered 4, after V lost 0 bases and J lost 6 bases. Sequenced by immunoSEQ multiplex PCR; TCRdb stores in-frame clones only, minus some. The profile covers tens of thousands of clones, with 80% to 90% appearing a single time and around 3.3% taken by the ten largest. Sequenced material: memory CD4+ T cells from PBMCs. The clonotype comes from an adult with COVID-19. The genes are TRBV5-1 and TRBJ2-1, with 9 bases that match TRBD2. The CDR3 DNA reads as TGCGCCAGCAGCTTGGTACTAGCGGGTCCCAATGAGCAGTTCTTC. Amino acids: CASSLVLAGPNEQFF.